A selection of T cell receptor beta chains follows, all from one sample in a study of blood T cell repertoires in COVID-19. TCRdb keeps only in-frame clones here, not all; method: immunoSEQ multiplex PCR. This sample has some 280,000 clones, with around four fifths found just once. Material for sequencing was peripheral blood. The source of these receptors is a woman in her 50s with active or convalescent COVID-19. The CDR3 runs from the conserved cysteine through the conserved F or W.

cdr3_aa | v_call | cdr3_length
CASSKRDRSTDTQYF | TRBV3-1/TRBV3-2 | 15
CASSIDGGLRNQPQHF | TRBV19 | 16
CASRLAGRNEQFF | TRBV2 | 13
CATSRDPGVGYEQYF | TRBV15 | 15
CASSPRAGVAFF | TRBV18 | 12
CASSPFGGVNTGELFF | TRBV7-2 | 16
CASSYRGWNEQFF | TRBV3-1/TRBV3-2 | 13
CASSLEGHRNSPLHF | TRBV5-1 | 15
CASSQLELYNEQFF | TRBV23-1 | 14
CASSYNPPSQETQYF | TRBV27 | 15
CSASFGDTQYF | TRBV20-1 | 11
CASSIDLGTGTYEQYF | TRBV19 | 16
CASSGGAKETQYF | TRBV5-1 | 13
CASSEWRDRGYF | TRBV2 | 12
CASSYQGGTDTQYF | TRBV7-2 | 14
CASSLGESSYNSPLHF | TRBV5-1 | 16
CASTRTPLYEQYF | TRBV12-3/TRBV12-4 | 13
CAWDRAKQPQHF | TRBV30 | 12
CASSQKGAGNTEAFF | TRBV3-1/TRBV3-2 | 15
CASSFTGNYGYTF | TRBV27 | 13
CASSRATGTEAFF | TRBV5-1 | 13